A single sample gave rise to the 32 T cell receptor beta chains below, sequenced in a study of regulatory T cells in long-lasting Graves disease. CDR3-region Arm-PCR and iRepertoire HTBI primers produced the TCR beta libraries. TCRdb used MiXCR to reprocess the multiplex PCR reads, holding one entry per CDR3 protein. The data hold 400,000 to 450,000 distinct CDR3 sequences, with less than 20% observed a single time. Time point of the sample: newly diagnosed GD, antithyroid drugs for less than 3 months. RNA isolated from PBMCs was used to make the TCR library. The same data also contributed to another study, on T cells in Graves' hyperthyroidism and ophthalmopathy.

Sequences were derived from peripheral blood mononuclear cells (PBMCs), sampled at new diagnosis, from a patient treated with antithyroid drugs. The receptors originated from a woman younger than 45 with Graves disease.

J is TRBJ2-1 and V is TRBV29-1, with 8 positions matching TRBD2. V lost 2 bases to trimming and J lost 5 bases; unmatched junction nucleotides: 5. CDR1 and CDR2 from the germline V gene are SQVTM and ANQGSEA. The CDR3 totals 14 residues. The CDR3 sequence is CSVETGLEDNEQFF. The CDR3 DNA reads as TGCAGCGTTGAAACGGGACTAGAGGACAATGAGCAGTTCTTC.

This clonotype has at least ten counts. The rearrangement joins TRBV5-1 to TRBJ1-1, with unresolved D. Germline V lookup: CDR1 SGHRS, CDR2 YFSETQ. The V and J ends lost 2 bases and 1 base respectively, with 24 bases between them. The CDR3 is 19 residues long. The CDR3 DNA reads TGCGCCAGCAGCTTTCGGAGTCAAACTATAGGAGGGCCGAACACTGAAGCTTTCTTT. As protein: CASSFRSQTIGGPNTEAFF.

This clonotype was detected ten times or more. The chain links TRBV6-5 to TRBJ1-1; D remains unclear. The CDR3 loop spans 13 amino acids. Germline V gene sequence: CDR1 MNHEY, CDR2 SVGAGI. V was cut by 2 bases and J by 2 bases, with 6 bases left in between. CDR3 coding DNA: TGTGCCAGCAGTTACCACAGAAACACTGAAGCTTTCTTT. It codes for CASSYHRNTEAFF.

This clonotype came up many times. The J gene is TRBJ1-2, the V gene TRBV4-3; TRBD1 matches at 11 bases. V lost 4 bases and J lost 4; bases outside the gene matches: 8. Per the germline V gene, CDR1 is LGHNA and CDR2 is YSLEER. The CDR3 runs to 16 residues. CDR3 DNA: TGCGCCAGCAGCCCCAGCCGGGACAGGGGGGTCTATGGCTACACCTTC. Translating it yields CASSPSRDRGVYGYTF.

The chain is built from TRBV25-1 and TRBJ2-5; no clear D. In germline, CDR1 is MGHDK, CDR2 SYGVNS. Trimming shortened V by 2 bases and J by 4 bases, and 11 bases separated the two germline ends. This CDR3 region has 14 residues. CDR3 sequence: CASSEEPAGETQYF. The CDR3 DNA reads TGTGCCAGCAGTGAAGAGCCCGCAGGAGAGACCCAGTACTTC.

This clonotype came up many times. This sequence joins TRBV6-5 and TRBJ2-1; 9 bases line up with TRBD2. V trimming: 0 bases; J trimming: 8 bases; junction bases outside the gene matches: 8. CDR3 size: 16 residues. CDR1 MNHEY and CDR2 SVGAGI come from the germline V gene. CDR3 region: CASSYSGSSGIDEQFF. The DNA of the CDR3 is TGTGCCAGCAGTTACTCGGGTTCTAGCGGGATCGATGAGCAGTTCTTC.

This clonotype was observed a single time. The chain employs TRBV9 and TRBJ2-7, with TRBD1 matching 10 bases. Looked up from germline, CDR1 is SGDLS and CDR2 is YYNGEE. The V and J ends lost 5 bases and 7 bases, in that order; junction bases with no gene match: 9. This CDR3 contains 14 residues. The CDR3 DNA reads TGTGCCAGCAGTTTATCCGGGACAGGGGTAGAGCAGTACTTC. Translated, it gives CASSLSGTGVEQYF.

This clonotype was observed a few times. The chain carries TRBV5-8 and TRBJ2-3; TRBD2 matches at 13 bases. Trimming took 3 bases from V and 6 from J; bases not matched to a gene: 4. Germline-derived CDR1 and CDR2 are SGHTS and YDEGEE. This CDR3 contains 15 residues. The CDR3 loop is CASSSWTSGSDTQYF. For the CDR3, the DNA is TGTGCCAGCAGCTCGTGGACTAGCGGGAGTGATACGCAGTATTTT.

This clonotype occurred many times. The V gene is TRBV20-1, the J gene TRBJ2-1; D not resolved. CDR1 and CDR2 (germline): DFQATT, SNEGSKA (reference sequence). The V gene lost 0 bases and the J gene lost 2 bases, with 14 bases spanning the gap. The CDR3 is made up of 16 amino acids. CDR3 amino acids: CSARDRMRDPYNEQFF. In nucleotides, the CDR3 is TGCAGTGCTAGAGATAGGATGAGAGACCCCTACAATGAGCAGTTCTTC.

This clonotype has at least ten counts. The rearrangement joins TRBV18 to TRBJ1-1, with TRBD1 as a possible D gene (5 bases). V was pared by 3 bases and J by 2 bases, with 10 bases between. The CDR3 loop spans 14 amino acids. Per germline, CDR1 KGHSH and CDR2 LQKENI. CDR3 protein: CASSPEGINTEAFF. DNA for the CDR3: TGTGCCAGCTCACCGGAGGGGATCAACACTGAAGCTTTCTTT.

This clonotype appeared many times. The genes are TRBV19 and TRBJ2-7; no reliable D call. Looked up from germline, CDR1 is LNHDA and CDR2 is SQIVND (reference sequence). The CDR3 is made up of 13 amino acids. Trimming took 3 bases from V and 0 from J, leaving 6 bases between them. The CDR3 reads CASSISFSYEQYF. The CDR3 coding sequence is TGTGCCAGTAGTATTAGCTTCTCCTACGAGCAGTACTTC.

This clonotype was observed at least ten times. This chain joins TRBV6-5 and TRBJ2-7; the D is unclear. From germline, CDR1 is MNHEY and CDR2 SVGAGI. V lost 4 bases and J lost 0, with 10 bases in between. The CDR3 is 14 amino acids. As DNA, the CDR3 is TGTGCCAGCAGTTCCCACGACCCCTCCTACGAGCAGTACTTC. Its protein is CASSSHDPSYEQYF.

The rearrangement joins TRBV27 to TRBJ2-7; tentative D call: TRBD2 (6 bases). The CDR3 extends over 16 amino acids. Trimming stripped 5 bases from V and 4 bases from J, with 21 bases between. Germline V CDR1 and CDR2: MNHEY, SMNVEV (reference sequence). CDR3 residues: CASSTNREMGQYEQYF. The CDR3 DNA sequence: TGTGCCAGCAGTACAAACCGGGAGATGGGGCAATACGAGCAGTACTTC.

Many counts were recorded for this clonotype. The chain employs TRBV5-1 and TRBJ1-1, with D uncertain. The CDR3 is made up of 13 amino acids. Germline CDR1 SGHRS, CDR2 YFSETQ. The V and J ends lost 7 bases and 1 base respectively, with 11 bases between them. CDR3 region: CASGEPENTEAFF. CDR3 nucleotide sequence: TGCGCCAGCGGAGAACCTGAGAACACTGAAGCTTTCTTT.

This clonotype came up many times. The chain recombines TRBV20-1 with TRBJ2-2; TRBD2 agrees at 9 bases. Germline V CDR1 and CDR2: DFQATT, SNEGSKA (reference sequence). J gave up 4 bases and V 5 bases, and 5 bases lay outside the gene matches. This CDR3 contains 14 residues. The DNA for the CDR3 is TGCAGTGCTCATCTAGCGGGACCCACCGGGGAGCTGTTTTTT. Translated: CSAHLAGPTGELFF.

This clonotype was counted ten times or more. V is TRBV20-1 and J is TRBJ2-1; 12 nucleotides line up with TRBD2. The CDR3 sequence is 14 residues long. CDR1 is DFQATT and CDR2 is SNEGSKA in the germline V gene (reference sequence). V gave up 3 bases and J gave up 8 bases; unmatched junction bases: 5. The CDR3 region is CSARTSGSRYEQFF. CDR3 nucleotide sequence: TGCAGTGCTAGGACTAGCGGGAGTAGGTATGAGCAGTTCTTC.

This clonotype has ten or more counts. The rearrangement uses TRBV6-2 or TRBV6-3 and TRBJ2-5; D not certain. The CDR3 length is 15 residues. Trimming cost V 7 bases and J 1 base, with 16 bases left between them. Per germline, CDR1 MNHEY and CDR2 SVGEGT. CDR3 sequence (DNA): TGTGCCAGCACCATAACGAAGGCACTCCAAGAGACCCAGTACTTC. Its protein is CASTITKALQETQYF.

The rearrangement uses TRBV5-6 and TRBJ1-3; a weak D match, TRBD1 (6 bases). Deletions cut 1 base from V and 3 bases from J, with 14 bases between. Germline V CDR1 and CDR2: SGHDT, YYEEEE. The CDR3 sequence is 16 residues long. The CDR3 nucleotides read TGTGCCAGCAGCTTGTTGGCGGGGGCCTTTGGAAACACCATATATTTT. Its translation: CASSLLAGAFGNTIYF.

The gene calls are TRBV9 and TRBJ1-1; no reliable D call. Germline assignment: CDR1 SGDLS and CDR2 YYNGEE. V was shortened by 3 bases and J by 10 bases, with 19 bases between the two germline ends. There are 14 residues in the CDR3. The DNA of the CDR3 is TGTGCCAGCAGCGACCGGTCGGGTTGGACCCCAGCTTTCTTT. Encoded protein: CASSDRSGWTPAFF.

This clonotype was found many times. The V call is TRBV29-1, the J call TRBJ2-5; the match to TRBD2 covers 12 bases. The length of the CDR3 is 16 residues. V lost 0 bases to trimming and J lost 3 bases; unmatched junction nucleotides: 5. Germline lookup yields CDR1 SQVTM and CDR2 ANQGSEA. The CDR3 DNA reads as TGCAGCGTTGAAGATCCGGGACTAGCGGGTGAAGAGACCCAGTACTTC. This codes for CSVEDPGLAGEETQYF. The full variable domain, with the rest looked up from reference TRBV29-1 and TRBJ2-5, is SAVISQKPSRDICQRGTSLTIQCQVDSQVTMMFWYRQQPGQSLTLIATANQGSEATYESGFVIDKFPISRPNLTFSTLTVSNMSPEDSSIYLCSVEDPGLAGEETQYFGPGTRLLVL.

This clonotype appeared many times. The genes are TRBV11-3 and TRBJ2-5; either TRBD1 or TRBD2 may fit D (5 bases each). The CDR3 extends over 13 amino acids. V was trimmed by 5 bases and J by 3 bases, leaving 10 bases between them. Germline assignment: CDR1 SGHNT and CDR2 YENEEA. Here the CDR3 reads CASSPGTKETQYF. CDR3 DNA: TGTGCCAGCAGCCCGGGGACCAAAGAGACCCAGTACTTC.

This clonotype was picked up a small number of times. The chain uses TRBV20-1 and TRBJ2-7; TRBD2 agrees at 7 bases. V was pared by 3 bases and J by 6 bases, with 14 bases of the junction left unmatched. Looked up from germline, CDR1 is DFQATT and CDR2 is SNEGSKA (reference sequence). The CDR3 runs to 15 residues. Here the CDR3 reads CSASPLAPRGGEQYF. The CDR3 bases are TGCAGTGCTAGCCCACTAGCGCCAAGAGGTGGCGAGCAGTACTTC.

This clonotype was seen ten or more times. This chain links TRBV28 with TRBJ2-7; TRBD2 matches 10 bases. This CDR3 spans 14 amino acids. In germline, CDR1 is MDHEN, CDR2 SYDVKM. V was pared by 5 bases and J by 3 bases, with 4 bases of the junction left unmatched. The CDR3 nucleotides read TGTGCCAGCAGTCTAGCGGGAGTGAACTACGAGCAGTACTTC. Translated, it gives CASSLAGVNYEQYF.

This clonotype was recorded at least ten times. This sequence joins TRBV20-1 and TRBJ2-1, with 7 bases identical to TRBD2. Unmatched junction bases numbered 18, after V lost 6 bases and J lost 4 bases. The CDR3 is 17 amino acids. The germline CDR1 and CDR2 sequences are DFQATT and SNEGSKA (reference sequence). For the CDR3, the DNA is TGCAGTGCCTCGTCCGATTTTGCGGGAGAAGGGTACAATGAGCAGTTCTTC. This encodes CSASSDFAGEGYNEQFF.

The V call is TRBV10-3, the J call TRBJ2-1; D may be TRBD2 (6 bases). Trimming stripped 6 bases from V and 13 bases from J, with 25 bases between. The CDR3 runs 15 residues. Germline V gives CDR1 ENHRY, CDR2 SYGVKD. The CDR3 sequence: CAISEGRSSLLLQFF. In DNA, the CDR3 is TGTGCCATCAGCGAGGGGAGGTCCAGTCTCTTACTCCAGTTCTTC.

This clonotype was seen repeatedly, ten times or more. J is TRBJ2-1 and V is TRBV20-1; 8 bases agree with TRBD1. Germline V gives CDR1 DFQATT, CDR2 SNEGSKA (reference sequence). This CDR3 is built from 16 residues. The V segment lost 1 base and the J segment 5 bases; nucleotides outside the gene matches: 10. The DNA of the CDR3 is TGCAGTGCTAGAGGTGGGGACAGGATGGGTCACAATGAGCAGTTCTTC. Translating gives CSARGGDRMGHNEQFF.

The sample holds a few counts of this clonotype. This rearrangement joins TRBV28 to TRBJ2-6; D gene unclear. The V gene's germline CDR1 is MDHEN and CDR2 SYDVKM. Trimming left V 2 bases short and J 1 base short, with 12 bases between. This CDR3 comprises 17 residues. DNA of the CDR3: TGTGCCAGCAGTTTAATGGAAGGGCGGTCTGGGGCCAACGTCCTGACTTTC. Its protein is CASSLMEGRSGANVLTF.

This clonotype occurred many times. The chain is built from TRBV7-6 and TRBJ2-7; 11 positions agree with TRBD2. V lost 5 bases, J lost 4 bases, and 7 bases stayed unmatched. Germline V lookup: CDR1 SGHVS, CDR2 FNYEAQ. There are 15 residues in the CDR3. In DNA, the CDR3 is TGTGCCAGCAGCCCCGTAGCGGGAGGGGAATACGAGCAGTACTTC. This codes for CASSPVAGGEYEQYF.

This clonotype was detected many times. The V call is TRBV5-1, the J call TRBJ2-5; the match to TRBD2 covers 11 bases. V lost 4 bases, J lost 2 bases, and 4 bases stayed unmatched. Germline V gene lookup returns CDR1 SGHRS and CDR2 YFSETQ. There are 15 residues in the CDR3. The CDR3 spells CASSPGTSGQETQYF. As DNA, the CDR3 is TGCGCCAGCAGCCCGGGGACTAGCGGACAAGAGACCCAGTACTTC.

This clonotype was detected only a few times. The chain employs TRBV29-1 and TRBJ2-2; D possibly matches TRBD1 or TRBD2 (6 bases each). The CDR3 extends over 13 amino acids. Germline CDR1 SQVTM, CDR2 ANQGSEA. V was shortened by 0 bases and J by 8 bases, with 10 bases between the two germline ends. The DNA of the CDR3 is TGCAGCGTTGAAGAGAGGGGGGCAGGGGAGCTGTTTTTT. Translating it yields CSVEERGAGELFF.

With respect to this clonotype: A clone one base away is much larger, so this may be a read error. The V and J genes are TRBV7-9 and TRBJ2-7, with 9 bases identical to TRBD2. V trimming: 4 bases; J trimming: 2 bases; junction bases outside the gene matches: 6. In germline, CDR1 is SEHNR, CDR2 FQNEAQ (reference sequence). The CDR3 runs to 15 residues. This CDR3 is CASSSELAGTYEQYF. The CDR3 bases are TGTGCCAGCAGCTCAGAACTAGCGGGTACCTACGAGCAGTACTTC.

This clonotype was observed at least ten times. The chain employs TRBV5-1 and TRBJ2-7; D is uncertain. Trimming took off 4 bases at V and 2 bases at J, with 13 bases between the two ends. There are 14 residues in the CDR3. Germline V gives CDR1 SGHRS, CDR2 YFSETQ. The CDR3 loop reads CASSPRTDPYEQYF. CDR3 nucleotide sequence: TGCGCCAGCAGCCCCAGGACGGACCCCTACGAGCAGTACTTC. The full variable domain, its missing parts supplied by reference TRBV5-1 and TRBJ2-7, is KAGVTQTPRYLIKTRGQQVTLSCSPISGHRSVSWYQQTPGQGLQFLFEYFSETQRNKGNFPGRFSGRQFSNSRSEMNVSTLELGDSALYLCASSPRTDPYEQYFGPGTRLTVT.